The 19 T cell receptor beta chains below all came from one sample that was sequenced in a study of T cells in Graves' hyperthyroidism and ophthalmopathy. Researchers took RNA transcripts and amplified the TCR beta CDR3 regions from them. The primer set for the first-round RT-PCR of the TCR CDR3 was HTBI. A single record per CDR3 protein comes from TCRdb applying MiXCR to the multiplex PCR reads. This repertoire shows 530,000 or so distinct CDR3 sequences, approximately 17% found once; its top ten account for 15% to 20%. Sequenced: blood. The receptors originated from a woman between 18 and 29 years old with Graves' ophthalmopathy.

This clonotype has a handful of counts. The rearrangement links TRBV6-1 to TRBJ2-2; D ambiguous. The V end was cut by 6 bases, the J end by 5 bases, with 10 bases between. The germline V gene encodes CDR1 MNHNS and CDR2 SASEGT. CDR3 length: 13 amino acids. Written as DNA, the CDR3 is TGTGCCAGCAGAATTACTACTACCGGGGAGCTGTTTTTT. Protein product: CASRITTTGELFF.

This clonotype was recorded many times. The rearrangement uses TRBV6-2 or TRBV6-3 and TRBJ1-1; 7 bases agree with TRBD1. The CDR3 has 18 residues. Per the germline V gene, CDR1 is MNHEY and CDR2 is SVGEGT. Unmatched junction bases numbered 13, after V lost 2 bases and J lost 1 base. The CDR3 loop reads CASSYKRGQGVTNTEAFF. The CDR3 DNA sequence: TGTGCCAGCAGTTACAAGAGAGGGCAGGGGGTCACGAACACTGAAGCTTTCTTT.

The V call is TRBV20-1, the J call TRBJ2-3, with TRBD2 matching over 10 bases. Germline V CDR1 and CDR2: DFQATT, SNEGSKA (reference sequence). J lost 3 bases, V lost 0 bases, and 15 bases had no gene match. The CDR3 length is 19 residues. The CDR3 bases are TGCAGTGCTAGAGATCGCCCCCGGGCTAGCGGGGGTTTTACAGATACGCAGTATTTT. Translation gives CSARDRPRASGGFTDTQYF.

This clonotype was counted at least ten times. As DNA, the CDR3 is TGCAGTGCTACCAGGGATCTAGCCAAAAACATTCAGTACTTC. It specifies CSATRDLAKNIQYF. The rearrangement links TRBV20-1 to TRBJ2-4; possible D gene TRBD1, 5 bases. This CDR3 is 14 amino acids long. The germline gives CDR1 DFQATT, CDR2 SNEGSKA (reference sequence). V was pared by 4 bases and J by 0 bases, with 10 bases between.

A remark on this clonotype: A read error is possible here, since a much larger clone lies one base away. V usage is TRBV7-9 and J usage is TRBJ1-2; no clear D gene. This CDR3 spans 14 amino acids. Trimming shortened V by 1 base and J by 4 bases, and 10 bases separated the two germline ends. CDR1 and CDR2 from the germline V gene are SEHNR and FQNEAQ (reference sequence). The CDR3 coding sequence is TGTGCCAGCAGCTTAGAGGGAGCTAGCTATGGCTACACCTTC. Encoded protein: CASSLEGASYGYTF.

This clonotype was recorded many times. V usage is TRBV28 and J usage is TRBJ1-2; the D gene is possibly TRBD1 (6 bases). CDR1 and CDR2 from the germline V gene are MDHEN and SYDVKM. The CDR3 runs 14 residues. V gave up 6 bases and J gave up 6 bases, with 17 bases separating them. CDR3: CASRTTRGSNGYTF. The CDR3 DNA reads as TGTGCCAGCAGGACTACCAGGGGAAGCAATGGCTACACCTTC.

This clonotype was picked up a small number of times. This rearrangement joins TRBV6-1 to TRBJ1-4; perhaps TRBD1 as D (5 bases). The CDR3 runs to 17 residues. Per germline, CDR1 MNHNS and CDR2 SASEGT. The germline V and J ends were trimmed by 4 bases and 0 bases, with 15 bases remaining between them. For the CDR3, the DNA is TGTGCCAGCAGTGCCTTTGGGACCTTTACAACTAATGAAAAACTGTTTTTT. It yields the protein CASSAFGTFTTNEKLFF.

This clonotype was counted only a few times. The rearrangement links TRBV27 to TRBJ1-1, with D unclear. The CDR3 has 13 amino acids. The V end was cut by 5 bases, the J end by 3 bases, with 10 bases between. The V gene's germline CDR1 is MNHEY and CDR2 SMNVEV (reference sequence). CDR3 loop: CASSLNPDTEAFF. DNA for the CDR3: TGTGCCAGCAGTCTCAATCCGGACACTGAAGCTTTCTTT.

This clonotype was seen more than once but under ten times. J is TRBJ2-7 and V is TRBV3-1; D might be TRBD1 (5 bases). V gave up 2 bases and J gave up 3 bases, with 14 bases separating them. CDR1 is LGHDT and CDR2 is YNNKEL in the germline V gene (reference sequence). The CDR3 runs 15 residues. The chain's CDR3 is CASSQFRTSIYEQYF. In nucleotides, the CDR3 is TGTGCCAGCAGCCAATTTAGGACAAGCATCTACGAGCAGTACTTC.

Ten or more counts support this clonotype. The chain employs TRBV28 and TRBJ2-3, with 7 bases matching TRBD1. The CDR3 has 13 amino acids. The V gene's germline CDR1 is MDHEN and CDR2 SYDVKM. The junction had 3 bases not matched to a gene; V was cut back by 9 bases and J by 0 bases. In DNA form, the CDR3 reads TGTGCCAGTACGACAGGGAGCACAGATACGCAGTATTTT. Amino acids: CASTTGSTDTQYF.

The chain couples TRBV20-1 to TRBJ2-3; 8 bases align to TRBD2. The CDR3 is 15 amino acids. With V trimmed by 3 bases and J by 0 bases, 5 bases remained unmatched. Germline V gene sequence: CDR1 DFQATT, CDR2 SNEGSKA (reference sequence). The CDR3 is CSASEASGSTDTQYF. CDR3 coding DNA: TGCAGTGCTAGTGAGGCTAGCGGGAGCACAGATACGCAGTATTTT.

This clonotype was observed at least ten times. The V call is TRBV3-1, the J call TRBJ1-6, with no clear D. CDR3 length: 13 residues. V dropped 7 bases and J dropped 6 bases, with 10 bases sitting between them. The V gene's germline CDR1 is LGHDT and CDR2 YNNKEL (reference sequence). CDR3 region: CASTNGINSPLHF. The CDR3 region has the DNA TGTGCCAGCACCAACGGGATTAATTCACCCCTCCACTTT.

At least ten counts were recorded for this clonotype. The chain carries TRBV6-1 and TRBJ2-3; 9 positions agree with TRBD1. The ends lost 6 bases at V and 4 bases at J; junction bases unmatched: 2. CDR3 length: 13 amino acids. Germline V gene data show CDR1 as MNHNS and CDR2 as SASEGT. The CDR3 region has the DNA TGTGCCAGCAGAGGACAGGGGCCAGATACGCAGTATTTT. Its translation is CASRGQGPDTQYF.

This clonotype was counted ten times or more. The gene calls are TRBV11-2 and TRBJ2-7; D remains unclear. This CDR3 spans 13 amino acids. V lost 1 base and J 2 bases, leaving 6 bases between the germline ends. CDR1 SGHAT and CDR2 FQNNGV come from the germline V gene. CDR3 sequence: CASSLVAAYEQYF. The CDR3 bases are TGTGCCAGCAGCTTAGTGGCGGCCTACGAGCAGTACTTC.

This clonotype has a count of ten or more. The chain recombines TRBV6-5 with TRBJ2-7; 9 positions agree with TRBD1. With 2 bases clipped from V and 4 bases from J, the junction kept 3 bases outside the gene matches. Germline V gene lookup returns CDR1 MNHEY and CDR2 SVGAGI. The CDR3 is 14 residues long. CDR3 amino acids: CASSYRDREYEQYF. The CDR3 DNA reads TGTGCCAGCAGTTACCGGGACAGGGAGTACGAGCAGTACTTC.

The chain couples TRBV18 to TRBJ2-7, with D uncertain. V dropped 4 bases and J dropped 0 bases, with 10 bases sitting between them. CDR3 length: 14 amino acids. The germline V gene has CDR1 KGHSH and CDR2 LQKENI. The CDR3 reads CASSHFDNSYEQYF. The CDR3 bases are TGTGCCAGCTCACACTTCGACAACTCCTACGAGCAGTACTTC.

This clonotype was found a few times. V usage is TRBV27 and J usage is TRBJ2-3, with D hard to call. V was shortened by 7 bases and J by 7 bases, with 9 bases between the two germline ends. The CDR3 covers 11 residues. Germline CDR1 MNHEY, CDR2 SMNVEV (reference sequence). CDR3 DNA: TGTGCCAGCAATCTAGGGCATACGCAGTATTTT. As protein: CASNLGHTQYF.

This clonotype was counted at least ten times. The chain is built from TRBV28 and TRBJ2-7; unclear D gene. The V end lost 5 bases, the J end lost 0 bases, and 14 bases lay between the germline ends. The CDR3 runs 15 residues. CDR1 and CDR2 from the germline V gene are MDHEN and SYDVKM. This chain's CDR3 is CASSPIPGTSYEQYF. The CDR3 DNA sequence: TGTGCCAGCAGTCCGATTCCGGGTACCTCCTACGAGCAGTACTTC.

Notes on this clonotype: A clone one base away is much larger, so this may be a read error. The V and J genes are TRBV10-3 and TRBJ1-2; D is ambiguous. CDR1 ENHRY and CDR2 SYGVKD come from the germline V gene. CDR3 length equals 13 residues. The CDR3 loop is CATSEGEYYGYTF. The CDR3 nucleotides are TGTGCCACCAGTGAGGGCGAGTACTATGGCTACACCTTC.